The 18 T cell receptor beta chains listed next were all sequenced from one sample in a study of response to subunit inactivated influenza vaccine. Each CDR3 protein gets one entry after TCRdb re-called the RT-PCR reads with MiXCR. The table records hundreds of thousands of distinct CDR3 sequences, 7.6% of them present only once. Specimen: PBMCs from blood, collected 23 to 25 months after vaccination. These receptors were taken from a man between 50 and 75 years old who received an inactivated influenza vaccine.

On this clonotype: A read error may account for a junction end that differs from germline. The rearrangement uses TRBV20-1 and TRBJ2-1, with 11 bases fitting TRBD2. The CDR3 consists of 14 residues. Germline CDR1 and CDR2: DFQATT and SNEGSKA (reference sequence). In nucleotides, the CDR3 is TGCAGTTCTAGAGATGGAGGGACTAGCGGTGAGCAGTTCTTC. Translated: CSSRDGGTSGEQFF.

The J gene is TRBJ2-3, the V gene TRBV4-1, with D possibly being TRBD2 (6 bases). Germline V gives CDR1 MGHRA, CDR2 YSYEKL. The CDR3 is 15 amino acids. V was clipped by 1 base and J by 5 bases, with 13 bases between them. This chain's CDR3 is CASSQGGVRGDTQYF. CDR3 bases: TGCGCCAGCAGCCAAGGGGGGGTTCGGGGAGATACGCAGTATTTT.

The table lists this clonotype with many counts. The CDR3 loop is CASLLAEQYF. The CDR3 bases are TGTGCCAGTCTGCTAGCCGAGCAGTACTTC. The rearrangement joins TRBV27 to TRBJ2-7; possibly TRBD2 for D (5 bases). This CDR3 is 10 amino acids long. Trimming removed 9 bases from V and 6 bases from J, with 9 bases in between. CDR1 and CDR2 from the germline V gene are MNHEY and SMNVEV (reference sequence).

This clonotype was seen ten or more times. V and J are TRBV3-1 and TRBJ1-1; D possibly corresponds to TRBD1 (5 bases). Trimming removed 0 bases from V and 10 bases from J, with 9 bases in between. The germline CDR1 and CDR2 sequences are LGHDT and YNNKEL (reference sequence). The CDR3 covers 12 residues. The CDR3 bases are TGTGCCAGCAGCCAAGAGGGACGCGGAGCTTTCTTT. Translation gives CASSQEGRGAFF.

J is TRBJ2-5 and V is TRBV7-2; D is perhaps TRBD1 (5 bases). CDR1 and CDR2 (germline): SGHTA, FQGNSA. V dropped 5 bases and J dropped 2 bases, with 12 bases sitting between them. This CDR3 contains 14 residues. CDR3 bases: TGTGCCAGCAGCACGACAGCTATTCAAGAGACCCAGTACTTC. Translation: CASSTTAIQETQYF.

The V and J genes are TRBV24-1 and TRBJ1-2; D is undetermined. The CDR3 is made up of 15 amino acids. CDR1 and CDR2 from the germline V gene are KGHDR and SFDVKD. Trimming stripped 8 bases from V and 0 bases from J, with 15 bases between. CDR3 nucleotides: TGTGCCACCAAGTCATCAGGCGGAGCTAACTATGGCTACACCTTC. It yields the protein CATKSSGGANYGYTF.

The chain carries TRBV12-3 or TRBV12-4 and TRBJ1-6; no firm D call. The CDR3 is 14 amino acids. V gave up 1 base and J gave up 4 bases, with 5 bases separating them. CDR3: CASSLGGYNSPLHF. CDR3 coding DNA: TGTGCCAGCAGTTTAGGGGGATATAATTCACCCCTCCACTTT.

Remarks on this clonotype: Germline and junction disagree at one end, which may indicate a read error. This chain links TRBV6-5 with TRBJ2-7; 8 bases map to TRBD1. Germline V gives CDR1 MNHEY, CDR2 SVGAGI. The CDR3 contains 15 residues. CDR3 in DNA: TGTCCCAGCAGTTACTTGGCCGGGACAGGATACGAGCAGTACTTC. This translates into CPSSYLAGTGYEQYF.

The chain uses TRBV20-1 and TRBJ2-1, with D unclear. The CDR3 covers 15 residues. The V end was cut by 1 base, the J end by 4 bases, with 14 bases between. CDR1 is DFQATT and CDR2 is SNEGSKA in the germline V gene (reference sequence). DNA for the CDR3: TGCAGTGCTAGAGTGGTCAGGATGGGATACAATGAGCAGTTCTTC. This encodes CSARVVRMGYNEQFF.

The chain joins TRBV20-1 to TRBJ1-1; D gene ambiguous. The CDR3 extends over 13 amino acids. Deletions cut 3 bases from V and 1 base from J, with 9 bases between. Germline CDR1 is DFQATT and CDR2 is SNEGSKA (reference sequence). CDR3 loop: CSASPNTNTEAFF. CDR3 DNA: TGCAGTGCTAGCCCGAATACGAACACTGAAGCTTTCTTT.

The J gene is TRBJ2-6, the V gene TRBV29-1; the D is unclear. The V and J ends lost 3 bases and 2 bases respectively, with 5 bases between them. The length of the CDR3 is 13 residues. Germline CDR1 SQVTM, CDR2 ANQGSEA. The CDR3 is CSVDIAGANVLTF. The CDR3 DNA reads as TGCAGCGTTGATATCGCTGGGGCCAACGTCCTGACTTTC.

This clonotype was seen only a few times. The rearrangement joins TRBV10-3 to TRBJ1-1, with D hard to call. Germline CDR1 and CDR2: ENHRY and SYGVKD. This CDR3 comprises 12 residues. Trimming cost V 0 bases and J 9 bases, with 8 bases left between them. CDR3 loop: CAISESGEKAFF. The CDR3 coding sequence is TGTGCCATCAGTGAGTCGGGCGAAAAAGCTTTCTTT.

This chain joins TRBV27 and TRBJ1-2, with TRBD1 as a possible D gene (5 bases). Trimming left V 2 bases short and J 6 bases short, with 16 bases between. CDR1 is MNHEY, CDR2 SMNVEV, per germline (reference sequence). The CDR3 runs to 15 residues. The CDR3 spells CASSLKQGGGNGYTF. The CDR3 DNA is TGTGCCAGCAGTTTAAAGCAGGGCGGGGGGAATGGCTACACCTTC.

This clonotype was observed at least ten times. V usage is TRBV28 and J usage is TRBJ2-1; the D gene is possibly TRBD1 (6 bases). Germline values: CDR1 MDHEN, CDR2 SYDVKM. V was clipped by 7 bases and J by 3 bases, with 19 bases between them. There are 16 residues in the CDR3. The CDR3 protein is CASNKAQGIYYNEQFF. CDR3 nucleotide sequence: TGTGCCAGCAACAAAGCCCAGGGGATTTACTACAATGAGCAGTTCTTC.

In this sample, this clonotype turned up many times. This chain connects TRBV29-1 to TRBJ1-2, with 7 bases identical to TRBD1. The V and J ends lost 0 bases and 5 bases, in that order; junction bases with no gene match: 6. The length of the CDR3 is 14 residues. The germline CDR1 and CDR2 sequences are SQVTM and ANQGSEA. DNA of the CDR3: TGCAGCGTTGAAGAAGAAGGGACAGAGTATGGCTACACCTTC. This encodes CSVEEEGTEYGYTF.

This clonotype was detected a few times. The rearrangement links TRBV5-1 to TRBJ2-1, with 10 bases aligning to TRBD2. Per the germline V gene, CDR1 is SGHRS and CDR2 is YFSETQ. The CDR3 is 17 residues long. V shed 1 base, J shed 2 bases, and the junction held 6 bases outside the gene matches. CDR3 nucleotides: TGCGCCAGCAGCTTGTCCAGCGGGGGGGCCCCCTACAATGAGCAGTTCTTC. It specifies CASSLSSGGAPYNEQFF.

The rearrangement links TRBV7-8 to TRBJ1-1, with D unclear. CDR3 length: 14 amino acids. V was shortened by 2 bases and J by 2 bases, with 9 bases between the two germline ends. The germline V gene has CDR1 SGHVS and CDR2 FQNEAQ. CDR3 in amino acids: CASSLSPVNTEAFF. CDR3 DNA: TGTGCCAGCAGCTTAAGCCCAGTTAACACTGAAGCTTTCTTT.

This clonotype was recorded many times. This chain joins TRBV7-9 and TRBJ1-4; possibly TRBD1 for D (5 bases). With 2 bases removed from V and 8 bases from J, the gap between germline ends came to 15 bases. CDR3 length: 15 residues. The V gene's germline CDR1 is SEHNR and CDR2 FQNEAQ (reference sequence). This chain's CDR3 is CASSLKGTNGEKLFF. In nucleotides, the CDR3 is TGTGCCAGCAGCTTAAAGGGGACGAATGGGGAAAAACTGTTTTTT.